This T cell receptor (beta chain) was found in a study of lymphopenia after photon versus proton radiotherapy. Clones were read by immunoSEQ multiplex PCR, and TCRdb kept only the in-frame ones, dropping some. The sample has over 25,000 clones, around 90% seen once. General study results and limits: Oligoclonal CD8+ Temra expansion after nadir drove photon patients' diversity drop.

For this clone: Its target is unknown.

Unmatched junction bases numbered 5, after V lost 4 bases and J lost 5 bases. Germline CDR1 is KGHSH and CDR2 is LQKENI. The CDR3 covers 15 residues. This specimen consisted of peripheral blood, obtained from a patient treated with proton-based radiotherapy. The origin of this receptor is a woman aged 60-75 years with cholangiocarcinoma. Some clones in this sample may be carry-over from other donors' samples. The rearrangement uses TRBV18 and TRBJ2-1; 10 nucleotides align to TRBD2. Here the CDR3 DNA reads TGTGCCAGCTCACAACTAGCGGGAAGGGACAATGAGCAGTTCTTC. Residues: CASSQLAGRDNEQFF.